A single sample is the source of the 25 T cell receptor beta chains below, sequenced in a study of cytomegalovirus exposure and HLA in healthy donors. Profiling relied on immunoSEQ multiplex PCR, and the TCRdb table lists in-frame clones only, not all of them. The sample contains roughly 70,000 clones, around four fifths of which appear only once. Sequences were obtained from PBMCs. These receptors were obtained from a man under 40 in good health and CMV-seronegative.

This chain uses TRBV13 with TRBJ1-1; D is ambiguous. Germline V gene sequence: CDR1 PRHDT, CDR2 FYEKMQ (reference sequence). Trimming pared 2 bases from V and 1 base from J, leaving 11 bases between. This CDR3 has 15 residues. The CDR3 sequence is CASSLIWFRNTEAFF. CDR3 DNA: TGTGCCAGCAGCTTAATCTGGTTTAGGAACACTGAAGCTTTCTTT.

The rearrangement uses TRBV7-8 and TRBJ2-5; 8 nucleotides align to TRBD1. The CDR3 consists of 15 residues. The germline CDR1 and CDR2 sequences are SGHVS and FQNEAQ. Losses at the gene ends were 5 bases for V and 5 bases for J; bases not matched to a gene: 10. In DNA form, the CDR3 reads TGTGCCAGCAGCGGAAACAGGGGGTTGTTGGAGACCCAGTACTTC. Its translation: CASSGNRGLLETQYF.

Concerning this clone itself: The sample contains more than one DNA sequence encoding this CDR3. The V call is TRBV30, the J call TRBJ1-5, with 7 bases fitting TRBD1. Germline CDR1 reads GTSNPN; CDR2 reads SVGIG (reference sequence). Trimming cost V 0 bases and J 4 bases; bases outside gene matches: 0. The CDR3 spans 13 residues. CDR3 nucleotide sequence: TGTGCCTGGAGTGTACAGGGGAATCAGCCCCAGCATTTT. Translated: CAWSVQGNQPQHF.

The rearrangement uses TRBV28 and TRBJ1-2; D possibly corresponds to TRBD1 (6 bases). The V end lost 8 bases, the J end lost 4 bases, and 14 bases lay between the germline ends. CDR1 MDHEN and CDR2 SYDVKM come from the germline V gene. CDR3 length equals 13 residues. The CDR3 region is CASGGRVTYGYTF. Here the CDR3 DNA reads TGTGCCAGCGGGGGCAGGGTGACCTATGGCTACACCTTC.

The CDR3 here is CASSLEHNSGNTIYF. DNA of the CDR3: TGTGCCAGCAGCTTGGAACACAACTCTGGAAACACCATATATTTT. The chain links TRBV5-4 to TRBJ1-3, with no clear D. Trimming cost V 0 bases and J 0 bases, with 7 bases left between them. CDR1 and CDR2 from the germline V gene are SGHNT and YYREEE (reference sequence). The CDR3 has 15 residues.

A single count supports this clone. The V and J genes are TRBV27 and TRBJ2-7; 11 nucleotides align to TRBD2. This CDR3 contains 14 residues. Germline V gene sequence: CDR1 MNHEY, CDR2 SMNVEV (reference sequence). V dropped 8 bases and J dropped 4; count of bases not matched to a gene: 7. DNA of the CDR3: TGTGCCAGCGGAGTGACTAGCGGGACTTACGAGCAGTACGTC. As protein: CASGVTSGTYEQYV.

The J gene is TRBJ2-7, the V gene TRBV29-1, with 8 bases identical to TRBD1. The V and J ends lost 5 bases and 6 bases, in that order; junction bases with no gene match: 12. Per germline, CDR1 SQVTM and CDR2 ANQGSEA. The CDR3 has 14 residues. This CDR3 reads CSVRRQGLSVEQYV. In DNA, the CDR3 is TGCAGCGTTCGGAGACAGGGGCTTTCGGTCGAGCAGTACGTC.

The V gene is TRBV6-6, the J gene TRBJ2-5; 8 nucleotides align to TRBD1. The CDR3 extends over 14 amino acids. Per the germline V gene, CDR1 is MNHNY and CDR2 is SVGAGI (reference sequence). Trimming cost V 6 bases and J 5 bases; bases outside gene matches: 8. For the CDR3, the DNA is TGTGCCAGCAGACCGACAGGGGCGGGGGAGACCCAGTACTTC. As protein: CASRPTGAGETQYF.

This clone was seen once. The rearrangement joins TRBV9 to TRBJ2-2, with 10 bases that match TRBD2. Trimming took 3 bases from V and 1 from J; bases not matched to a gene: 9. This CDR3 has 18 amino acids. In germline, CDR1 is SGDLS, CDR2 YYNGEE. DNA for the CDR3: TGTGCCAGCAGCGGGTGGGGTAGCGGGGGGCGGAACACCGGGGAGCTGTTTTTT. Its protein product is CASSGWGSGGRNTGELFF.

Only a few counts were recorded for this clone. J is TRBJ2-6 and V is TRBV15; D perhaps matches TRBD2 (5 bases). Germline assignment: CDR1 LNHNV and CDR2 YYDKDF (reference sequence). V lost 0 bases and J 0 bases, leaving 12 bases between the germline ends. This CDR3 comprises 18 residues. As DNA, the CDR3 is TGTGCCACCAGCAGAGATCAAGGCGCGGGCTCTGGGGCCAACGTCCTGACTTTC. Protein product: CATSRDQGAGSGANVLTF.

The V and J genes are TRBV6-1 and TRBJ1-2; TRBD1 matches at 7 bases. This CDR3 spans 16 amino acids. Unmatched junction bases numbered 12, after V lost 4 bases and J lost 4 bases. The germline CDR1 and CDR2 sequences are MNHNS and SASEGT. DNA for the CDR3: TGTGCCAGCAGTGTCGCAAAAGTGGGACAGCTCTATGGCTACACCTTC. Protein: CASSVAKVGQLYGYTF.

The chain joins TRBV28 to TRBJ2-7; D not resolved. The CDR3 length is 12 residues. V lost 6 bases, J lost 0 bases, and 6 bases lay in between. Per germline, CDR1 MDHEN and CDR2 SYDVKM. CDR3 bases: TGTGCCAGCAGGGGCAGCTCCTACGAGCAGTACTTC. Translation: CASRGSSYEQYF.

The V call is TRBV18, the J call TRBJ2-5, with D unclear. Trimming left V 0 bases short and J 5 bases short, with 10 bases between. CDR3 length: 14 amino acids. Looked up from germline, CDR1 is KGHSH and CDR2 is LQKENI. CDR3 bases: TGTGCCAGCTCACCACCGTCCACTTTGGAGACCCAGTACTTC. It translates to CASSPPSTLETQYF.

The chain couples TRBV7-9 to TRBJ2-2; TRBD2 might be the D (5 bases). CDR3 length: 14 residues. Germline CDR1 is SEHNR and CDR2 is FQNEAQ (reference sequence). Trimming removed 4 bases from V and 4 bases from J, with 10 bases in between. The chain's CDR3 is CASSSRDSTGELFF. CDR3 nucleotide sequence: TGTGCCAGCAGCTCCCGGGATAGCACCGGGGAGCTGTTTTTT. Complete variable domain (other parts from reference TRBV7-9 and TRBJ2-2): DTGVSQNPRHKITKRGQNVTFRCDPISEHNRLYWYRQTLGQGPEFLTYFQNEAQLEKSRLLSDRFSAERPKGSFSTLEIQRTEQGDSAMYLCASSSRDSTGELFFGEGSRLTVL.

The chain uses TRBV7-8 and TRBJ1-1; D ambiguous. This CDR3 has 13 amino acids. Between the trimmed V and J ends, which lost 8 bases and 0 bases, there was a span of 10 bases. Germline V gene data show CDR1 as SGHVS and CDR2 as FQNEAQ. The DNA of the CDR3 is TGTGCCAGCCTTTCCCGAGTGAACACTGAAGCTTTCTTT. The encoded protein is CASLSRVNTEAFF. The whole variable domain, remainder taken from reference TRBV7-8 and TRBJ1-1, is GAGVSQSPRYKVAKRGQDVALRCDPISGHVSLFWYQQALGQGPEFLTYFQNEAQLDKSGLPSDRFFAERPEGSVSTLKIQRTQQEDSAVYLCASLSRVNTEAFFGQGTRLTVV.

The rearrangement uses TRBV4-3 and TRBJ2-2; D gene uncertain. The germline gives CDR1 LGHNA, CDR2 YSLEER. The CDR3 is 15 residues long. The ends were cut back, 1 base at V and 1 base at J, with 7 bases in the middle. CDR3 bases: TGCGCCAGCAGCCAAGGGCCGCTGAACACCGGGGAGCTGTTTTTT. It yields the protein CASSQGPLNTGELFF.

The genes are TRBV5-1 and TRBJ1-4; the match to TRBD1 covers 9 bases. The CDR3 sequence is 16 residues long. V was clipped by 4 bases and J by 7 bases; unmatched bases: 11. The V gene's germline CDR1 is SGHRS and CDR2 YFSETQ. CDR3 protein: CASSLRFGTGLEKLFF. The CDR3 nucleotides are TGCGCCAGCAGCCTCAGATTCGGGACAGGGCTTGAAAAACTGTTTTTT.

The chain links TRBV6-5 to TRBJ2-2; 10 positions agree with TRBD1. Per the germline V gene, CDR1 is MNHEY and CDR2 is SVGAGI. CDR3 length: 15 residues. The junction had 6 bases not matched to a gene; V was cut back by 8 bases and J by 3 bases. The CDR3 coding sequence is TGTGCCAGCCGTAGACAGGGGGCGTACACCGGGGAGCTGTTTTTT. It codes for CASRRQGAYTGELFF.

The chain has TRBV19 and TRBJ1-5; weak D call: TRBD1 (6 bases). CDR3 size: 14 residues. Germline values: CDR1 LNHDA, CDR2 SQIVND (reference sequence). Deletions cut 6 bases from V and 5 bases from J, with 14 bases between. CDR3 sequence (DNA): TGTGCCAGTAGATCCGACAGGTTCGATCAGCCCCAGCATTTT. Its protein product is CASRSDRFDQPQHF. Variable domain in full (rest from reference TRBV19 and TRBJ1-5): DGGITQSPKYLFRKEGQNVTLSCEQNLNHDAMYWYRQDPGQGLRLIYYSQIVNDFQKGDIAEGYSVSREKKESFPLTVTSAQKNPTAFYLCASRSDRFDQPQHFGDGTRLSIL.

The rearrangement uses TRBV19 and TRBJ1-3, with D hard to call. Deletions cut 3 bases from V and 0 bases from J, with 6 bases between. Per the germline V gene, CDR1 is LNHDA and CDR2 is SQIVND (reference sequence). The CDR3 has 14 amino acids. Here the CDR3 reads CASSIGSSGNTIYF. CDR3 DNA: TGTGCCAGTAGTATCGGTAGCTCTGGAAACACCATATATTTT.

The chain uses TRBV4-2 and TRBJ2-2, with D perhaps matching TRBD1 (6 bases). Per the germline V gene, CDR1 is LGHNA and CDR2 is YNFKEQ. The V end lost 0 bases, the J end lost 3 bases, and 11 bases lay between the germline ends. The CDR3 extends over 16 amino acids. Here the CDR3 reads CASSQDFRGDTGELFF. CDR3 DNA sequence: TGTGCCAGCAGCCAAGATTTCAGGGGCGACACCGGGGAGCTGTTTTTT.

This chain joins TRBV7-9 and TRBJ2-7, with 8 nucleotides matching TRBD2. This CDR3 is built from 16 residues. The germline V gene encodes CDR1 SEHNR and CDR2 FQNEAQ (reference sequence). V lost 5 bases and J lost 0; bases outside the gene matches: 9. CDR3 sequence: CASSPRGGTTSYEQYF. In DNA, the CDR3 is TGTGCCAGCAGCCCCCGCGGGGGGACCACCTCCTACGAGCAGTACTTC.

This chain joins TRBV27 and TRBJ2-7, with TRBD1 as a possible D gene (6 bases). Per germline, CDR1 MNHEY and CDR2 SMNVEV (reference sequence). V was trimmed by 2 bases and J by 1 base, leaving 15 bases between them. This CDR3 is built from 16 residues. In DNA form, the CDR3 reads TGTGCCAGCAGTTTACTGCCGGGTACAGGGTCCTACGAGCAGTACTTC. As protein: CASSLLPGTGSYEQYF.

The chain couples TRBV5-3 to TRBJ2-7, with 12 bases that match TRBD2. TRBV5-3 qualifies as an ORF whose function is uncertain. There are 17 residues in the CDR3. V lost 3 bases to trimming and J lost 0 bases; unmatched junction nucleotides: 7. The CDR3 sequence is CARSSPGLAGSSYEQYV. In nucleotides, the CDR3 is TGTGCCAGAAGCTCTCCGGGACTAGCGGGTAGCTCCTACGAGCAGTACGTC.

This chain uses TRBV7-5 with TRBJ2-7; the table names TRBD2, a call not compared with the DNA. TRBV7-5 is described as a pseudogene. The CDR3 sequence is 15 residues long. The CDR3 DNA reads as TGTGTCAGAAGCTCACGACGGTGGGAGTTGTACGAGCAGTACGTC. Its translation: CVRSSRRWELYEQYV.